These T cell receptor beta chains were read from a single sample in a study of blood T cell repertoires in COVID-19. Assay: immunoSEQ multiplex PCR; the TCRdb copy retains only in-frame clones and omits some. Among 250,000 to 350,000 clones listed, 80% to 95% were seen once. Sequenced input: PBMCs or T cells enriched from blood (not recorded which). These receptors were collected from a woman in her 30s who had recovered from COVID-19. The CDR3 runs from the conserved cysteine through the conserved F or W. A D gene is named only where the DNA matches it firmly. Clone size, where shown, is once, few, many, or a class for clones that have expanded.

.	TRBJ1-1	TRBV7-9	.	TGTGCCAGCAGCCATACCAGGGGCAGATACACTGAAGCTTTCTTT	CASSHTRGRYTEAFF
.	TRBJ2-3	TRBV5-1	TRBD2	TGCGCCAGCAGCTTGGCCGGACTAGCGGGAACGGCAGGAGATACGCAGTATTTT	CASSLAGLAGTAGDTQYF
.	TRBJ2-1	TRBV11-3	TRBD2	TGTGCCAGCAGCTCCGGACTAGCGGGAGCGTTTGAGCAGTTCTTC	CASSSGLAGAFEQFF
.	TRBJ1-2	TRBV28	.	TGTGCCAGCAGTCCCGAGGCATACAACTATGGCTACACCTTC	CASSPEAYNYGYTF
.	TRBJ1-2	TRBV20-1	.	TGCAGTATTCAGGGTCTCCTTGGCTACACCTTC	CSIQGLLGYTF
.	TRBJ2-1	TRBV6-5	TRBD1	TGTGCCAGCAGTTACGGACAGGGGGACTATGAGCAGTTCTTC	CASSYGQGDYEQFF
.	TRBJ2-5	TRBV6-5	.	TGTGCCAGCAGCCGCCTCGGGACCCAGTACTTC	CASSRLGTQYF
.	TRBJ1-6	TRBV7-9	.	TGTGCCAGCAGCCCTAGCGGACAAGATAATTCACCCCTCCACTTT	CASSPSGQDNSPLHF
.	TRBJ1-2	TRBV19	.	TGTGCCAGTACCGAGAAACAGGGAAGCTTGTATGGCTACACCTTC	CASTEKQGSLYGYTF
.	TRBJ1-3	TRBV7-9	TRBD1	TGTGCCAGCAGATCAGGGGGCCCTTCTGGAAACACCATATATTTT	CASRSGGPSGNTIYF
.	TRBJ2-1	TRBV5-1	TRBD1	TGCGCCACCTCCGGGACAGGGGGCCCCAATGAGCAGTTCTTC	CATSGTGGPNEQFF
once	TRBJ2-5	TRBV7-2	.	TGTGCCAGCAGTCGTGAGGGAGTGGGCCAAGAGACCCAGTACTTC	CASSREGVGQETQYF
.	TRBJ1-4	TRBV11-2	TRBD1	TGTGCCAGCAGCTACAGGGGGCCATGGGAAAAACTGTTTTTT	CASSYRGPWEKLFF
few	TRBJ2-1	TRBV3-1/TRBV3-2	TRBD2	TGTGCCAGCAGCCTCGGACTAGCGGGAGGGGGTGAGCAGTTCTTC	CASSLGLAGGGEQFF
.	TRBJ2-1	TRBV30	TRBD1	TGTGCCTCAGACAGGGGTTTTAGCTCCTACAATGAGCAGTTCTTC	CASDRGFSSYNEQFF
.	TRBJ2-1	TRBV28	TRBD2	TGTGCCGGCAGGGGGATTGGACTAGCGGGAGGTGATGAGCAGTTCTTC	CAGRGIGLAGGDEQFF
.	TRBJ2-2	TRBV5-1	TRBD1	TGCGCCAGCAGCCGGGTGGGGGACAGCACCGGGGAGCTGTTTTTT	CASSRVGDSTGELFF
.	TRBJ1-2	TRBV4-1	.	TGCGCCAGCAGCCCAGTCACCGGGACAAGTTATTACGGCTACACCTTC	CASSPVTGTSYYGYTF
.	TRBJ1-1	TRBV11-2	TRBD1	TGTGCCAGCAGCTTGGGACAGACCGACGTTGAAGCTTTCTTT	CASSLGQTDVEAFF
.	TRBJ1-2	TRBV5-6	TRBD1	TGTGCCAGCAGCGCCACAGGGGGTAAAAACTATGGCTACACCTTC	CASSATGGKNYGYTF
.	TRBJ2-7	TRBV7-2	TRBD2	TGTGCCAGCAGCTTACAAGTGACTAGCGGGAGCCAGCAGTACTTC	CASSLQVTSGSQQYF
.	TRBJ1-2	TRBV6-1	.	TGTGCCAGCAGTTATAACAATCTAGACTATGGCTACACCTTC	CASSYNNLDYGYTF
.	TRBJ2-2	TRBV7-3	.	TGTGCCAGCAGCTTAGTTGCAACCAGGGCGAGCACCGGGGAGCTGTTTTTT	CASSLVATRASTGELFF
once	TRBJ1-1	TRBV7-2	.	TGTGCCAGCAGCTGGAGAGGGAGGGACACTGAAGCTTTCTTT	CASSWRGRDTEAFF
once	TRBJ2-7	TRBV28	.	TGTGCCAGCAGTTTCCGGGACAACTCCTACGAGCAGTACTTC	CASSFRDNSYEQYF
once	TRBJ1-6	TRBV3-1/TRBV3-2	.	TGTGCCAGCAGCCAGGGGGCCGATTCACCCCTCCACTTT	CASSQGADSPLHF
.	TRBJ2-3	TRBV29-1	TRBD1	TGCAGCGTTGACCAGGACAGGGTGAATCCAGATACGCAGTATTTT	CSVDQDRVNPDTQYF
.	TRBJ1-5	TRBV10-3	.	TGTGCCATCAGCCCCTCGACAGCCTTAGGACCCCAGCATTTT	CAISPSTALGPQHF
.	TRBJ2-1	TRBV18	.	TGTGCCAGCTCTTCCACTGCAAATGAGCAGTTCTTC	CASSSTANEQFF